This T cell receptor beta chain was recorded in a study of shared clonotypes between healthy human individuals. Across the study: Three plates were used per donor for CD4 naive, three for CD4 memory, two for CD8 naive and one for CD8 memory.

Samples underwent the assay at deep level. Using immunoSEQ multiplex PCR, the repertoire was profiled, and TCRdb retains in-frame clones only, with some absent. The sample lists a few million clones; over 85% were seen once. Comments on this clone: The antigen is unknown.

This CDR3 has 15 amino acids. After removal of 2 bases from V and 0 bases from J, the junction contained 2 bases not matched to a gene. CDR1 MDHEN and CDR2 SYDVKM come from the germline V gene. General study results and limits: Despite large depth, sorted-subset datasets appeared incompletely sequenced.

Donors, healthy HIV-negative adults, lacked recent acute infections or vaccinations. This TCR was recovered from a man between 18 and 29 years old in good health. The V call is TRBV28, the J call TRBJ2-3; 7 nucleotides agree with TRBD1. Sequencing input: naive CD4+ T cells sorted from blood. Described subset: CD45RA+ positively selected. Here the CDR3 DNA reads TGTGCCAGCAGTTTAAAGGGGGCCAGCACAGATACGCAGTATTTT. Amino acid sequence: CASSLKGASTDTQYF.